This T cell receptor (beta chain) appears in the sequencing data of a study of blood T cells in healthy people across ages. There are a few counts of this clonotype. As yet, its antigen is unknown. Whole-study findings and limits: Observed TCR beta diversity per million T cells went down as age went up. This fall followed a roughly linear course with age.

Alongside a J-beta primer mix, a sample-barcoded 5' primer served in a second PCR lasting roughly 6 to 12 cycles. One entry per CDR3 protein, called by TCRdb with MiXCR from the 5' RACE reads. The repertoire holds fewer than 950,000 distinct CDR3 sequences, with 40% to 65% as singletons. The V and J ends lost 4 bases and 2 bases, in that order; junction bases with no gene match: 5. Germline-derived CDR1 and CDR2 are SGHAT and FQDESV (reference sequence). The CDR3 totals 14 residues. This sequence joins TRBV11-1 and TRBJ2-7; 7 bases map to TRBD2. Sequenced: blood. The receptor's source is a man older than 75 in good health. The CDR3 here is CASSWGGITYEQYF. CDR3 in DNA: TGTGCCAGCAGCTGGGGGGGGATCACCTACGAGCAGTACTTC.